This T cell receptor (beta chain) originates from a study of CD8+CD57+ T cells in acquired aplastic anemia. Background on the study: Sorted CD4+ plus CD8+ cells gave DNA averaging about 3.2 ug. The study's findings and limits: Between the patient and control groups, CD8+ Simpson's diversity did not differ significantly. Around 30 sequences, all CD8+ CDR3, were shared between patients and controls.

CDR3 and TCR beta VDJ profiling relied on genomic DNA as the template. TCRdb fed the reads into MiXCR, producing one record per CDR3 protein. This repertoire shows just over 150,000 distinct CDR3 sequences, 48% found once; its top ten account for under 40%. Previously, flow cytometry had revealed CD8+CD57+ cell expansion in the patients chosen for sequencing. The enrolled patients all had severe acquired aplastic anemia. The CDR3 is made up of 19 amino acids. In germline, CDR1 is SNHLY, CDR2 FYNNEI. Trimming took 0 bases from V and 5 from J, leaving 25 bases between them. This clonotype showed up many times. Its antigen remains unknown.

Sequenced input: sorted CD4+, CD8+, or CD8+CD57+ T cells (not recorded which) from PBMCs. The TCR originated in a human donor with aplastic anemia. The V gene is TRBV2, the J gene TRBJ1-2; D uncertain. As DNA, the CDR3 is TGTGCCAGCAGTGAAGCGCTTCTTTGGGAGGGCCCACCGAATTATGGCTACACCTTC. Translated, it gives CASSEALLWEGPPNYGYTF. Based on the CDR3 plus reference TRBV2 and TRBJ1-2, the full variable domain is EPEVTQTPSHQVTQMGQEVILRCVPISNHLYFYWYRQILGQKVEFLVSFYNNEISEKSEIFDDQFSVERPDGSNFTLKIRSTKLEDSAMYFCASSEALLWEGPPNYGYTFGSGTRLTVV.